A selection of T cell receptor beta chains follows, all from one sample in a study of blood T cells in healthy people across ages. TCRdb re-derived calls from the 5' RACE reads in MiXCR, one entry per CDR3 protein. Of roughly 680,000 distinct CDR3 sequences listed, around half are singletons. Material: blood. These receptors were collected from a woman in her sixties or seventies in good health. The CDR3 runs from the conserved cysteine through the conserved F or W. D genes are given only for firm matches. Only part of the rows carry a size: once, few, many, or a class if the clone is expanded.

TRBJ2-1,.,.,TRBV6-6,TGTGCCAGCAGTCCTGACTTGACCGGTGAGCAGTTCTTC,CASSPDLTGEQFF
TRBJ2-5,TRBD2,.,TRBV7-7,TGTGCTGGCAGCTTAGCGCGGGCTAGCGGGGGACAAGAGACCCAGTACTTC,CAGSLARASGGQETQYF
TRBJ2-7,TRBD2,.,TRBV13,TGTGCCAGCAGTCTCCGGGACTACCCCTACGAGCAGTACTTC,CASSLRDYPYEQYF
TRBJ2-4,TRBD1,.,TRBV7-2,TGTGCCAGCAGCTGGACAGGAAAAAACATTCAGTACTTC,CASSWTGKNIQYF
TRBJ1-4,.,.,TRBV6-6,TGTGCCAGCAGTTACTCCGGCAGTAATGAAAAACTGTTTTTT,CASSYSGSNEKLFF
TRBJ2-4,TRBD2,.,TRBV29-1,TGCAGCGTTGAAGAGCGGGGGATGGGCCCCGGAGAGCAGTACTTC,CSVEERGMGPGEQYF
TRBJ2-7,TRBD2,.,TRBV27,TGTGCCAGCAGTTCCCCGGGACTAGCGGGTGAGCAGTACTTC,CASSSPGLAGEQYF
TRBJ2-3,TRBD2,.,TRBV29-1,TGCAGCGTCCCAAGAAGAGCGGGAGCATCCGCAGATACGCAGTATTTT,CSVPRRAGASADTQYF
TRBJ2-3,.,.,TRBV2,TGTGCCAGCACCGTCAGCACAGATACGCAGTATTTT,CASTVSTDTQYF
TRBJ2-5,.,once,TRBV9,TGTGCCAGCAGCGTAGGGAGGGAGAAAGAGACCCAGTACTTC,CASSVGREKETQYF